The rows below give T cell receptor beta chains drawn from one sample of a study of shared clonotypes between healthy human individuals. Profiled with immunoSEQ multiplex PCR; TCRdb holds only in-frame clones, not every one. The table includes about 490,000 clones, 79% detected once. The sequenced sample was PBMCs. The receptor source for this set is a woman aged 40 to 50 in good health. Some clones in this sample may be carry-over from other donors' samples. Both conserved end residues are part of each CDR3. Each record gives: J gene, clone size, V gene, D gene, CDR3 protein, CDR3 DNA. The D gene is left open where the match is weak. The listing skips clone size in some rows; elsewhere it reads once, few, many or a size class.

TRBJ2-1,many,TRBV7-8,TRBD2,CASSLRARWEGQNNQQFF,TGTGCCAGCAGCTTGAGGGCCAGGTGGGAGGGCCAAAACAATCAGCAGTTCTTC
TRBJ2-1,NA,TRBV2,NA,CASSASIRGEQFF,TGTGCCAGCAGTGCAAGTATCAGGGGTGAGCAGTTCTTC
TRBJ1-1,NA,TRBV5-1,NA,CASSSNHGEGAFF,TGCGCCAGCAGCTCCAATCACGGGGAGGGAGCTTTCTTT
TRBJ1-1,few,TRBV15,TRBD1,CATSRDRWGQATAEAFF,TGTGCCACCAGCAGAGACCGCTGGGGACAGGCGACCGCTGAAGCTTTCTTT
TRBJ2-7,NA,TRBV30,TRBD1,CAWSPDRDSYEQYF,TGTGCCTGGAGTCCCGACAGGGACTCCTACGAGCAGTACTTC
TRBJ2-1,NA,TRBV4-1,TRBD2,CASSQAFSGNSYNEQFF,TGCGCCAGCAGCCAGGCCTTTAGCGGGAACTCCTACAATGAGCAGTTCTTC
TRBJ2-7,NA,TRBV28,NA,CASSTPGFSGEQYF,TGTGCCAGCAGTACCCCCGGGTTCTCAGGCGAGCAGTACTTC
TRBJ2-2,NA,TRBV11-1,NA,CASSLGLGFGTNTGELFF,TGTGCCAGCAGCTTGGGGCTGGGCTTTGGGACCAACACCGGGGAGCTGTTTTTT
TRBJ2-3,few,TRBV9,TRBD1,CASSPETGYFTDTQYF,TGTGCCAGCAGCCCAGAGACAGGGTATTTCACAGATACGCAGTATTTT
TRBJ1-1,NA,TRBV5-1,NA,CASSLKQGLEAFF,TGCGCCAGCAGCTTGAAACAGGGACTTGAAGCTTTCTTT
TRBJ1-2,NA,TRBV9,NA,CASSVGPWRPSYGYTF,TGTGCCAGCAGCGTAGGCCCCTGGAGGCCCTCTTATGGCTACACCTTC
TRBJ2-1,NA,TRBV7-2,NA,CASSLTRYNEQFF,TGTGCCAGCAGCTTAACCCGGTACAATGAGCAGTTCTTC
TRBJ1-6,NA,TRBV5-1,NA,CASSLRGNNSPLHF,TGCGCCAGCAGCTTGCGGGGGAATAATTCACCCCTCCACTTT
TRBJ1-1,NA,TRBV2,NA,CASSEGARRDTEAFF,TGTGCCAGCAGTGAAGGGGCCCGCCGGGACACTGAAGCTTTCTTT
TRBJ1-2,NA,TRBV4-1,NA,CASSHVGTPPLF,TGCGCCAGCAGCCACGTTGGGACTCCCCCACTCTTC
TRBJ2-5,NA,TRBV29-1,NA,CSVEEETQYF,TGCAGCGTTGAAGAGGAGACCCAGTACTTC
TRBJ2-5,NA,TRBV7-2,NA,CASGYEGTQYF,TGTGCCAGCGGGTATGAGGGGACCCAGTACTTC
TRBJ1-4,NA,TRBV27,NA,CASSLSRVAEKLFF,TGTGCCAGCAGTTTAAGCAGGGTGGCCGAAAAACTGTTTTTT
TRBJ1-1,few,TRBV30,NA,CAWSAENQLTEAFF,TGTGCCTGGAGTGCAGAAAACCAACTCACTGAAGCTTTCTTT
TRBJ2-7,NA,TRBV18,NA,CAGAGLGEQYF,TGTGCCGGTGCAGGGCTGGGCGAGCAGTACTTC
TRBJ2-1,NA,TRBV7-9,NA,CASSLGTIAYNEQFF,TGTGCCAGCAGCTTAGGGACTATCGCCTACAATGAGCAGTTCTTC
TRBJ1-1,NA,TRBV19,NA,CASSLYSGEAFF,TGTGCCAGTAGTTTGTACTCCGGTGAAGCTTTCTTT
TRBJ2-2,NA,TRBV7-3,TRBD1,CASSSRGTANTGELFF,TGTGCCAGCAGCTCGCGTGGGACAGCCAACACCGGGGAGCTGTTTTTT